Listed here is a single T cell receptor beta chain. What it recognizes is unknown. The entry originates in a study of T cell responses to AZD1222 COVID-19 vaccine. Whole-study results and caveats: Variant regions that are unmutated are reportedly the target of nearly half of spike-specific TCRs.

In germline, CDR1 is SGHNT, CDR2 YYREEE (reference sequence). CDR3 length: 14 amino acids. Trimming took 0 bases from V and 4 from J, leaving 11 bases between them. The data were produced by immunoSEQ multiplex PCR, yet TCRdb's version contains in-frame clones alone and is incomplete. The sample lists about 130,000 clones; around 84% were seen once. The sample here was peripheral blood, taken on day 0 of AZD1222 vaccination. This chain links TRBV5-4 with TRBJ2-7; weak D call: TRBD2 (5 bases). The TCR was taken from an adult in good health. The CDR3 nucleotides read TGTGCCAGCAGCTTGGGGCGGGTGGATTACGAGCAGTACTTC. Translation gives CASSLGRVDYEQYF.